Following are 15 T cell receptor beta chains from one sample sequenced in a study of T cells after yellow fever vaccination. TCRdb re-called the 5' RACE reads with MiXCR, one entry per CDR3 protein. Among over 300,000 distinct CDR3 sequences, approximately 4% were seen once, and the ten largest hold 20% to 25%. The sequences come from PBMCs, collected 5 days after the yellow fever booster vaccination. The origin of the receptors is a man between 18 and 29 years old who received the YFV17D yellow fever vaccine.

The chain links TRBV27 to TRBJ2-2, with a tentative D call TRBD1 (5 bases). CDR1 MNHEY and CDR2 SMNVEV come from the germline V gene (reference sequence). The CDR3 spans 16 residues. V lost 4 bases and J 7 bases, leaving 19 bases between the germline ends. In DNA form, the CDR3 reads TGTGCCAGCAGTTCCCCCCCGGGCAGGGCTAACGGGGAGCTGTTTTTT. Its translation is CASSSPPGRANGELFF.

This clonotype was detected a few times. In DNA form, the CDR3 reads TGCAGCGGCATACTAGCGGGGATCCCCTACGAGCAGTACTTC. This translates into CSGILAGIPYEQYF. The chain combines TRBV29-1 with TRBJ2-7, with 10 positions matching TRBD2. There are 14 residues in the CDR3. V trimming: 7 bases; J trimming: 2 bases; junction bases outside the gene matches: 8. The V gene's germline CDR1 is SQVTM and CDR2 ANQGSEA.

The CDR3 DNA reads as TGTGCCAGCAGCGTCCGCCGGTGGACAGGGGGCCTCTACGAGCAGTACTTC. Its protein product is CASSVRRWTGGLYEQYF. The V gene is TRBV7-2, the J gene TRBJ2-7, with 11 nucleotides matching TRBD1. Germline assignment: CDR1 SGHTA and CDR2 FQGNSA. With V trimmed by 5 bases and J by 3 bases, 12 bases remained unmatched. The CDR3 runs 17 residues. The complete variable domain, with remaining parts taken from reference TRBV7-2 and TRBJ2-7, reads GAGVSQSPSNKVTEKGKDVELRCDPISGHTALYWYRQSLGQGLEFLIYFQGNSAPDKSGLPSDRFSAERTGGSVSTLTIQRTQQEDSAVYLCASSVRRWTGGLYEQYFGPGTRLTVT.

The chain carries TRBV5-1 and TRBJ1-1, with D uncertain. V lost 0 bases and J lost 0, with 6 bases in between. CDR1 and CDR2 from the germline V gene are SGHRS and YFSETQ. There are 14 residues in the CDR3. The CDR3 loop reads CASSLERMNTEAFF. DNA for the CDR3: TGCGCCAGCAGCTTGGAACGGATGAACACTGAAGCTTTCTTT.

The rearrangement links TRBV20-1 to TRBJ2-1; 15 bases match TRBD2. Germline V gene sequence: CDR1 DFQATT, CDR2 SNEGSKA (reference sequence). The CDR3 is 17 amino acids. The ends lost 1 base at V and 1 base at J; junction bases unmatched: 2. The CDR3 DNA reads TGCAGTGCTAGAGGGGGACTAGCGGGGGGTTCCTACAATGAGCAGTTCTTC. As protein: CSARGGLAGGSYNEQFF.

The chain has TRBV12-3 or TRBV12-4 and TRBJ1-1; the D gene is possibly TRBD1 (5 bases). Trimming stripped 3 bases from V and 2 bases from J, with 10 bases between. CDR3 length: 14 residues. CDR3 coding DNA: TGTGCCAGCAGTTTGGGGCATAGCAACACTGAAGCTTTCTTT. Amino acids: CASSLGHSNTEAFF.

There are a few counts of this clonotype. The chain uses TRBV19 and TRBJ2-2, with 9 bases that match TRBD1. Per the germline V gene, CDR1 is LNHDA and CDR2 is SQIVND (reference sequence). After removal of 7 bases from V and 5 bases from J, the junction contained 8 bases not matched to a gene. The CDR3 has 15 amino acids. The CDR3 region has the DNA TGTGCCAGTACCACGGACAGGGGTAGGACCGGGGAGCTGTTTTTT. Translation gives CASTTDRGRTGELFF.

This clonotype appeared a few times. V is TRBV4-3 and J is TRBJ1-1; D ambiguous. This CDR3 contains 14 residues. In germline, CDR1 is LGHNA, CDR2 YSLEER. V gave up 0 bases and J gave up 3 bases, with 8 bases separating them. Here the CDR3 DNA reads TGCGCCAGCAGCCAAGACGGGGTTGACACTGAAGCTTTCTTT. This codes for CASSQDGVDTEAFF.

This clonotype has at least ten counts. This chain joins TRBV20-1 and TRBJ1-5, with D hard to call. This CDR3 region has 14 residues. CDR1 DFQATT and CDR2 SNEGSKA come from the germline V gene (reference sequence). V was clipped by 2 bases and J by 0 bases, with 8 bases between them. The CDR3 DNA is TGCAGTGCTAGAACGGGAAATAGCAATCAGCCCCAGCATTTT. As protein: CSARTGNSNQPQHF.

This clonotype appeared many times. The CDR3 is CASSLTPRGRNSPLHF. The DNA of the CDR3 is TGCGCCAGCAGCCTAACGCCCAGGGGGCGGAATTCACCCCTCCACTTT. The V and J genes are TRBV4-1 and TRBJ1-6; TRBD1 matches 8 bases. Trimming cost V 4 bases and J 7 bases; bases outside gene matches: 9. Germline V gives CDR1 MGHRA, CDR2 YSYEKL. The CDR3 has 16 residues.

In its sample, this clonotype was seen a few times. The V call is TRBV5-1, the J call TRBJ2-2; the D is unclear. This CDR3 contains 15 residues. Germline CDR1 reads SGHRS; CDR2 reads YFSETQ. Deletions cut 2 bases from V and 3 bases from J, with 11 bases between. The chain's CDR3 is CASSLTDGYTGELFF. In nucleotides, the CDR3 is TGCGCCAGCAGCTTAACGGACGGATACACCGGGGAGCTGTTTTTT. Combining the CDR3 with reference TRBV5-1 and TRBJ2-2 gives the whole variable domain KAGVTQTPRYLIKTRGQQVTLSCSPISGHRSVSWYQQTPGQGLQFLFEYFSETQRNKGNFPGRFSGRQFSNSRSEMNVSTLELGDSALYLCASSLTDGYTGELFFGEGSRLTVL.

In this sample, this clonotype turned up a few times. V gene TRBV12-3 or TRBV12-4 combines with J gene TRBJ1-2; tentatively, D is TRBD1 (5 bases). The CDR3 totals 15 residues. The germline V and J ends were trimmed by 2 bases and 3 bases, with 13 bases remaining between them. The chain's CDR3 is CASSLWGRGDYGYTF. CDR3 nucleotides: TGTGCCAGCAGTTTATGGGGCCGGGGGGACTATGGCTACACCTTC.

This clonotype was detected ten times or more. This chain joins TRBV5-5 and TRBJ2-7, with D unclear. This CDR3 has 14 amino acids. Trimming pared 4 bases from V and 4 bases from J, leaving 15 bases between. Germline CDR1 and CDR2: SGHKS and YYEKEE (reference sequence). CDR3 protein: CASSLGWGMYEQYV. CDR3 in DNA: TGTGCCAGCAGCCTTGGTTGGGGAATGTACGAGCAGTACGTC.

A few counts support this clonotype. V gene TRBV10-2 combines with J gene TRBJ2-5, with D possibly called TRBD1 or TRBD2 (6 bases each). V dropped 6 bases and J dropped 2 bases, with 16 bases sitting between them. In germline, CDR1 is WSHSY, CDR2 SAAADI. CDR3 length: 15 amino acids. The DNA for the CDR3 is TGCGCCAGCAGAGTAGTGAGGGGGGAACAAGAGACCCAGTACTTC. Amino acids: CASRVVRGEQETQYF.

The chain carries TRBV6-6 and TRBJ1-6, with D perhaps matching TRBD1 (6 bases). Trimming removed 2 bases at V and 5 bases at J, with 10 bases between. Germline V gene data show CDR1 as MNHNY and CDR2 as SVGAGI (reference sequence). CDR3 size: 15 residues. For the CDR3, the DNA is TGTGCCAGCAGTTACGTGACAGGAAATAATTCACCCCTCCACTTT. It specifies CASSYVTGNNSPLHF.